The 11 T cell receptor beta chains below all came from one sample that was sequenced in a study of cytomegalovirus exposure and HLA in healthy donors. The PCR was carried out with 60 Vbeta primers and 13 Jbeta primers. The protocol was immunoSEQ multiplex PCR, while the TCRdb copy is restricted to in-frame clones and leaves out a portion. The sample shows about 180,000 clones, just over 75% of them seen only once. The specimen was PBMCs. The receptors come from a man between 18 and 29 years old in good health and CMV-seronegative.

This clone was seen a few times. This chain joins TRBV27 and TRBJ1-6; D might be TRBD1 (5 bases). This CDR3 is built from 15 residues. Trimming removed 7 bases from V and 3 bases from J, with 13 bases in between. Germline V gives CDR1 MNHEY, CDR2 SMNVEV (reference sequence). In DNA, the CDR3 is TGTGCCAGCACCTCAGGGAACGGCTATAATTCACCCCTCCACTTT. Amino acids: CASTSGNGYNSPLHF.

There are a few counts of this clone. This chain connects TRBV5-1 to TRBJ1-6; no definite D call. Per germline, CDR1 SGHRS and CDR2 YFSETQ. The length of the CDR3 is 12 residues. Trimming cost V 3 bases and J 10 bases, with 8 bases left between them. The CDR3 region is CASSSGNSPLHF. CDR3 nucleotides: TGCGCCAGCAGCTCAGGAAACTCACCCCTCCACTTT.

CDR3 sequence (DNA): TGCGCCAGCAGCCAAGATCTGGGGCTGAGTCAGCCCCAGCATTTT. Amino acids: CASSQDLGLSQPQHF. The rearrangement joins TRBV4-1 to TRBJ1-5; perhaps TRBD1 as D (5 bases). The germline V gene encodes CDR1 MGHRA and CDR2 YSYEKL. The CDR3 has 15 amino acids. Trimming removed 0 bases from V and 6 bases from J, with 12 bases in between.

The V gene is TRBV30, the J gene TRBJ2-5; TRBD2 matches at 14 bases. The CDR3 loop spans 14 amino acids. Germline loops: CDR1 GTSNPN, CDR2 SVGIG (reference sequence). V lost 6 bases, J lost 5 bases, and 5 bases stayed unmatched. The DNA of the CDR3 is TGTGCCTGCGGACTAGCGGGAGGTCGGGAGACCCAGTACTTC. It yields the protein CACGLAGGRETQYF.

This clone turned up a few times. The chain employs TRBV30 and TRBJ2-3, with 13 bases aligning to TRBD2. Losses at the gene ends were 3 bases for V and 3 bases for J; bases not matched to a gene: 6. CDR1 and CDR2 (germline): GTSNPN, SVGIG (reference sequence). The CDR3 runs to 16 residues. In nucleotides, the CDR3 is TGTGCCTGGAGCCATCGGACTAGCGGGAGAACAGATACGCAGTATTTT. Protein sequence: CAWSHRTSGRTDTQYF. The variable domain in full, with the rest retrieved from reference TRBV30 and TRBJ2-3, is SQTIHQWPATLVQPVGSPLSLECTVEGTSNPNLYWYRQAAGRGLQLLFYSVGIGQISSEVPQNLSASRPQDRQFILSSKKLLLSDSGFYLCAWSHRTSGRTDTQYFGPGTRLTVL.

This clone was picked up a small number of times. The chain employs TRBV4-3 and TRBJ2-7; 8 positions match TRBD1. The CDR3 is 14 residues long. V shed 0 bases, J shed 3 bases, and the junction held 1 base outside the gene matches. Per germline, CDR1 LGHNA and CDR2 YSLEER. CDR3 loop: CASSQDRGHYEQYF. The CDR3 region has the DNA TGCGCCAGCAGCCAAGACAGGGGGCACTACGAGCAGTACTTC.

The chain recombines TRBV7-6 with TRBJ2-5; D perhaps matches TRBD1 (6 bases). Trimming pared 4 bases from V and 3 bases from J, leaving 12 bases between. This CDR3 has 14 residues. CDR1 and CDR2 from the germline V gene are SGHVS and FNYEAQ. In nucleotides, the CDR3 is TGTGCCAGCAGCTCCCCAGGGGTGGAAGAGACCCAGTACTTC. Residues: CASSSPGVEETQYF.

This sequence joins TRBV9 and TRBJ1-3; 12 bases fit TRBD1. V gave up 3 bases and J gave up 3 bases; unmatched junction bases: 4. The CDR3 has 16 amino acids. Germline CDR1 reads SGDLS; CDR2 reads YYNGEE. This CDR3 reads CASSEGTGGFGNTIYF. DNA for the CDR3: TGTGCCAGCAGCGAGGGGACAGGGGGCTTTGGAAACACCATATATTTT.

The chain links TRBV5-1 to TRBJ1-1; 7 positions match TRBD1. V shed 4 bases and J 6 bases; nucleotides not matched to a gene: 12. The CDR3 runs 15 residues. CDR1 is SGHRS and CDR2 is YFSETQ in the germline V gene. CDR3: CASSGSQGRVAEAFF. CDR3 coding DNA: TGCGCCAGCAGCGGCTCACAGGGGCGGGTGGCTGAAGCTTTCTTT.

Here the CDR3 reads CASSLTVNQPQHF. The CDR3 DNA reads TGTGCCAGCAGCCTGACAGTCAATCAGCCCCAGCATTTT. This chain uses TRBV7-9 with TRBJ1-5, with D maybe TRBD1 (5 bases). This CDR3 contains 13 residues. Germline V gene data show CDR1 as SEHNR and CDR2 as FQNEAQ (reference sequence). V dropped 5 bases and J dropped 3 bases, with 8 bases sitting between them.

This clone was counted only a few times. The chain employs TRBV30 and TRBJ2-7, with D possibly being TRBD2 (6 bases). Germline CDR1 GTSNPN, CDR2 SVGIG (reference sequence). V lost 4 bases to trimming and J lost 3 bases, with 16 bases between them. This CDR3 comprises 14 residues. The CDR3 loop reads CAWNLGWGDYEQYF. As DNA, the CDR3 is TGTGCCTGGAATCTGGGGTGGGGGGACTACGAGCAGTACTTC. Drawing the rest from reference TRBV30 and TRBJ2-7, the complete variable domain is SQTIHQWPATLVQPVGSPLSLECTVEGTSNPNLYWYRQAAGRGLQLLFYSVGIGQISSEVPQNLSASRPQDRQFILSSKKLLLSDSGFYLCAWNLGWGDYEQYFGPGTRLTVT.